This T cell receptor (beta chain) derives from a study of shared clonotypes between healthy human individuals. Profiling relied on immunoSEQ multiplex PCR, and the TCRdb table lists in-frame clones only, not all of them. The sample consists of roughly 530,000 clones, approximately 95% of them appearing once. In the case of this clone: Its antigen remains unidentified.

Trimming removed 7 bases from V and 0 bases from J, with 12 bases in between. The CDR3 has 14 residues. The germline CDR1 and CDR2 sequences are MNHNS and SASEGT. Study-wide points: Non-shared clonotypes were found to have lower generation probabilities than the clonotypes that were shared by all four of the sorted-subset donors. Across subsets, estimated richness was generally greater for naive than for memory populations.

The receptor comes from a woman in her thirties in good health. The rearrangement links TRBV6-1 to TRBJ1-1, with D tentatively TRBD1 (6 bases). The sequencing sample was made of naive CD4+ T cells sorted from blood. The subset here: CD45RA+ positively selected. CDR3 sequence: CASKQDSLNTEAFF. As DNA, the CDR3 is TGTGCCAGCAAGCAGGACAGCTTGAACACTGAAGCTTTCTTT.